Below are 15 T cell receptor beta chains sequenced from a single sample in a study of graft-versus-host responses after intestinal transplantation. Only in-frame clones appear in the TCRdb table, and some are missing; sequencing was by immunoSEQ multiplex PCR. The sample carries roughly 77,000 clones, 89% recorded once. These receptors lack a known antigen. Sequencing used unstimulated CD8+ T cells sorted from spleen or lymph node cells, obtained before intestinal transplant. All receptors come from a human donor who received an intestinal transplant.

V usage is TRBV6-5 and J usage is TRBJ2-1, with unresolved D. Trimming stripped 0 bases from V and 10 bases from J, with 10 bases between. CDR3 length: 13 amino acids. The germline gives CDR1 MNHEY, CDR2 SVGAGI. CDR3 protein: CASSYSAHGEQFF. The CDR3 DNA follows: TGTGCCAGCAGTTACTCGGCCCACGGGGAGCAGTTCTTC.

This chain uses TRBV7-6 with TRBJ2-1, with D tentatively TRBD2 (6 bases). Trimming took 4 bases from V and 3 from J, leaving 16 bases between them. There are 16 residues in the CDR3. The V gene's germline CDR1 is SGHVS and CDR2 FNYEAQ. DNA of the CDR3: TGTGCCAGCAGCTCCTCCCCGGCGGGACTCTACAATGAGCAGTTCTTC. Translated, it gives CASSSSPAGLYNEQFF.

The chain combines TRBV6-5 with TRBJ2-1; 9 bases are a match to TRBD2. The CDR3 loop spans 14 amino acids. Looked up from germline, CDR1 is MNHEY and CDR2 is SVGAGI. The trim removed 8 bases at V and 4 bases at J, leaving 6 bases unmatched. DNA for the CDR3: TGTGCCAGCGGAACTAGCGGGCAATACAATGAGCAGTTCTTC. Translating gives CASGTSGQYNEQFF.

The chain is built from TRBV1 and TRBJ2-7; the table's D call TRBD2 went unverified against the DNA. TRBV1 is listed as a pseudogene. This CDR3 comprises 10 residues. This CDR3 reads CTSSPYEQYF. CDR3 DNA sequence: TGCACCAGCAGCCCTTACGAGCAGTACTTC.

The chain employs TRBV11-2 and TRBJ1-5; 7 bases agree with TRBD1. This CDR3 spans 14 amino acids. Germline lookup yields CDR1 SGHAT and CDR2 FQNNGV. V lost 5 bases and J lost 0; bases outside the gene matches: 1. CDR3 residues: CASSQGGSNQPQHF. Written as DNA, the CDR3 is TGTGCCAGCAGCCAGGGGGGTAGCAATCAGCCCCAGCATTTT.

This chain uses TRBV27 with TRBJ2-3, with D possibly matching TRBD2 (6 bases). Trimming shortened V by 8 bases and J by 4 bases, and 16 bases separated the two germline ends. This CDR3 spans 14 amino acids. CDR1 is MNHEY and CDR2 is SMNVEV in the germline V gene (reference sequence). The CDR3 sequence is CASGFPGVSDTQYF. The CDR3 coding sequence is TGTGCCAGCGGATTTCCGGGAGTATCAGATACGCAGTATTTT.

This clone is judged medium-sized (0.01 to 0.1%). The chain is built from TRBV28 and TRBJ2-7; 16 bases align to TRBD2. This CDR3 is built from 17 residues. The V gene's germline CDR1 is MDHEN and CDR2 SYDVKM. V gave up 0 bases and J gave up 7 bases; unmatched junction bases: 6. CDR3 amino acids: CASSLWGLAGGPWEQYF. As DNA, the CDR3 is TGTGCCAGCAGTTTATGGGGACTAGCGGGAGGGCCATGGGAGCAGTACTTC.

This clone was seen a handful of times. The CDR3 spells CASSFRENTGELFF. CDR3 in DNA: TGCGCCAGCAGCTTCCGGGAGAACACCGGGGAGCTGTTTTTT. This chain connects TRBV5-1 to TRBJ2-2; TRBD2 might be the D (5 bases). This CDR3 contains 14 residues. Per germline, CDR1 SGHRS and CDR2 YFSETQ. V gave up 2 bases and J gave up 1 base, with 6 bases separating them.

The V and J genes are TRBV7-2 and TRBJ2-1; D is uncertain. Germline CDR1 and CDR2: SGHTA and FQGNSA. CDR3 length equals 16 residues. Trimming removed 5 bases at V and 8 bases at J, with 22 bases between. CDR3 nucleotides: TGTGCCAGCAGCCGAAGGCCGGGTACGTTCCGGGATGAGCAGTTCTTC. Its translation: CASSRRPGTFRDEQFF.

CDR3 in DNA: TGTGCCAGCAGTGAAGCCGAGTCCCCCTATGGCTACACCTTC. Translating gives CASSEAESPYGYTF. J is TRBJ1-2 and V is TRBV6-1; D not resolved. Germline values: CDR1 MNHNS, CDR2 SASEGT. Deletions cut 0 bases from V and 4 bases from J, with 9 bases between. The CDR3 length is 14 residues.

The J gene is TRBJ2-7, the V gene TRBV5-5, with D perhaps matching TRBD2 (5 bases). CDR1 is SGHKS, CDR2 YYEKEE, per germline (reference sequence). Trimming took off 4 bases at V and 2 bases at J, with 13 bases between the two ends. There are 14 residues in the CDR3. The CDR3 DNA reads TGTGCCAGCAGCCCTCCAGGACTGCCCTACGAGCAGTACTTC. It translates to CASSPPGLPYEQYF.

V gene TRBV28 combines with J gene TRBJ1-4, with D perhaps matching TRBD1 (6 bases). Trimming left V 6 bases short and J 8 bases short, with 16 bases between. Germline assignment: CDR1 MDHEN and CDR2 SYDVKM. The CDR3 runs 14 residues. The CDR3 DNA reads as TGTGCCAGCAGACTACAGGGACGGAAGGAAAAACTGTTTTTT. Translated: CASRLQGRKEKLFF.

This chain uses TRBV5-1 with TRBJ1-2; no clear D gene. This CDR3 spans 13 amino acids. The V end lost 4 bases, the J end lost 4 bases, and 11 bases lay between the germline ends. From germline, CDR1 is SGHRS and CDR2 YFSETQ. CDR3 sequence: CASSSGGVYGYTF. Written as DNA, the CDR3 is TGCGCCAGCAGCAGTGGCGGGGTCTATGGCTACACCTTC.

The V call is TRBV6-6, the J call TRBJ1-1, with unresolved D. Trimming took 6 bases from V and 4 from J, leaving 18 bases between them. The CDR3 is 15 amino acids. CDR1 MNHNY and CDR2 SVGAGI come from the germline V gene (reference sequence). As DNA, the CDR3 is TGTGCCAGCAGCCCCTCGGCGGGAGGAGGCACTGAAGCTTTCTTT. This translates into CASSPSAGGGTEAFF.

The chain links TRBV9 to TRBJ2-7, with a weak D call TRBD1 (5 bases). V was clipped by 0 bases and J by 3 bases, with 10 bases between them. Per germline, CDR1 SGDLS and CDR2 YYNGEE. This CDR3 is 14 amino acids long. The CDR3 region is CASSVGWQGYEQYF. As DNA, the CDR3 is TGTGCCAGCAGCGTAGGGTGGCAGGGCTACGAGCAGTACTTC.